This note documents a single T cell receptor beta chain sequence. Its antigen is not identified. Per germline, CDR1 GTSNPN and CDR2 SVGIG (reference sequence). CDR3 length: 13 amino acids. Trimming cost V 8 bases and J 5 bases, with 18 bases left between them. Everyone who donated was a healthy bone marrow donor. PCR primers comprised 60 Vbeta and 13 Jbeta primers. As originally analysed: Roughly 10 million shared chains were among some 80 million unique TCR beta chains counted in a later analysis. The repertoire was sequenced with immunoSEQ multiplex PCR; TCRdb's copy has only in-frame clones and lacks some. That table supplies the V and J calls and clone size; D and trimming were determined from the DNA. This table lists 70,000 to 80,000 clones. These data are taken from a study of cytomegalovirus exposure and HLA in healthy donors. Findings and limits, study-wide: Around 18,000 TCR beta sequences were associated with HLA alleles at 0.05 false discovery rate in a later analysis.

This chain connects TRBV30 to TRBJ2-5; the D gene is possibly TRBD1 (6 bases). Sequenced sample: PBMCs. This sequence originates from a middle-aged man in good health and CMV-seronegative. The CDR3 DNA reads TGTGCCAGTCGCGTACAGGGAACCGAGACCCAGTACTTC. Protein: CASRVQGTETQYF.